This T cell receptor beta chain emerged from a study of Ad26.COV2.S vaccination and SARS-CoV-2 variants. Treatment meaning: roughly 20 received Ad26.COV2.S at low or high dose, single or two shots; 5 received placebo; per-sample allocation not given. On day 63 after the first injection, vaccine and placebo recipients gave samples. Boston provided a donor who was an adult aged 18-55 years. An Ad26 vector that expressed Wuhan-strain SARS-CoV-2 spike constituted the vaccine. Looked up from germline, CDR1 is GTSNPN and CDR2 is SVGIG (reference sequence). CDR3 length equals 13 residues. V lost 1 base and J lost 0, with 6 bases in between. The table came from immunoSEQ multiplex PCR; TCRdb's copy has only in-frame clones and leaves some out. The sample contains 290,000 or so clones, 87% of which appear only once.

Source: peripheral blood, taken in a trial of Ad26.COV2.S vaccine versus placebo. The source of this sequence is a person between 18 and 65 years old who received the Ad26.COV2.S COVID-19 vaccine or a placebo. The chain couples TRBV30 to TRBJ1-2; D remains unclear. This CDR3 reads CAWSGQTNYGYTF. CDR3 nucleotides: TGTGCCTGGAGTGGGCAAACTAACTATGGCTACACCTTC. The full variable domain, in which reference TRBV30 and TRBJ1-2 provide the parts outside the CDR3, is SQTIHQWPATLVQPVGSPLSLECTVEGTSNPNLYWYRQAAGRGLQLLFYSVGIGQISSEVPQNLSASRPQDRQFILSSKKLLLSDSGFYLCAWSGQTNYGYTFGSGTRLTVV.